This T cell receptor beta chain was captured in a study of T-cell reconstitution after alpha-beta-depleted transplantation in children. Trimming took off 6 bases at V and 4 bases at J, with 18 bases between the two ends. Germline lookup yields CDR1 MNHNS and CDR2 SASEGT. The CDR3 length is 15 residues. Unique molecular identifiers tagged the TCRbeta library. TCRdb fed the PCR reads into MiXCR, producing one record per CDR3 protein. The sample yields 200,000 to 300,000 distinct CDR3 sequences, 20% to 30% seen once. With respect to this clonotype: Its antigen is currently unknown.

General study points: It was reported that alpha-beta T cells came from several hundred expanded graft clones (about two months after transplant). Some patients' high day-60 TCRbeta diversity was attributed to recipient cells surviving conditioning. Counts and diversity of T cells one year after transplant came mostly from newly produced T cells.

The rearrangement links TRBV6-1 to TRBJ1-2, with a weak D call TRBD1 (5 bases). The TCR originated in a female patient aged 2-15 years who had a stem cell transplant for congenital amegakaryocytic thrombocytopenia, so the T cells may come from the graft donor. The sequencing used PBMCs, mostly from graft donor cells, collected 360 days after TCRalphabeta/CD19-depleted stem cell transplant. The chain's CDR3 is CASSERGPRGYGYTF. The CDR3 DNA reads as TGTGCCAGCAGCGAACGAGGACCGAGGGGCTATGGCTACACCTTC.